The clone carrying this TCR beta chain was observed a handful of times. Its antigen remains unidentified. The sample belongs to a study of blood T cells in healthy people across ages. Whole-study findings and limits: Among long-lived donors, naive CD4+ cells were more numerous and diversity higher than in aged donors. TCR beta diversity tracked closely with naive T cell percentage.

Germline V gene data show CDR1 as MDHEN and CDR2 as SYDVKM. The CDR3 spans 11 residues. With 8 bases removed from V and 5 bases from J, the gap between germline ends came to 10 bases. Primed by a sample-barcoded 5' primer and a J-beta primer mix, a second PCR proceeded for roughly 7 to 11 cycles. With 12 random nucleotides, a template-switch adaptor tagged each individual cDNA molecule. A minimum of 3 million CDR3-containing paired-end reads was obtained for each sample. TCRdb fed the 5' RACE reads into MiXCR, producing one record per CDR3 protein. The table has 550,000 to 750,000 distinct CDR3 sequences, roughly 21% seen once.

The rearrangement joins TRBV28 to TRBJ2-7; the D gene is possibly TRBD2 (7 bases). Source material: blood. The receptor was derived from a man in his 70s in good health. The CDR3: CASRGAHEQYF. CDR3 sequence (DNA): TGTGCCAGCCGGGGGGCCCACGAGCAGTACTTC.